What follows are 32 T cell receptor beta chains derived from one specimen sequenced in a study of cytomegalovirus exposure and HLA in healthy donors. The PCR contained 60 Vbeta and 13 Jbeta primers. Clones were read by immunoSEQ multiplex PCR, and TCRdb kept only the in-frame ones, dropping some. Its table lists around 50,000 clones. The specimen sequenced was PBMCs. The receptors shown here come from a male donor in good health and CMV-seronegative.

V usage is TRBV28 and J usage is TRBJ2-3; 15 bases map to TRBD2. Germline CDR1 is MDHEN and CDR2 is SYDVKM. Trimming at V came to 5 bases and at J to 1 base, leaving 13 bases not matched to a gene. The CDR3 is made up of 20 amino acids. Written as DNA, the CDR3 is TGTGCCAGCAGTCCGCCGGGACTAGCGGGGGGAAAAGAAGGCACAGATACGCAGTATTTT. Its translation: CASSPPGLAGGKEGTDTQYF.

CDR3 sequence reads: CASSPGLASSYEQYF. The CDR3 coding sequence is TGTGCCAGCTCACCGGGACTAGCGAGTTCCTACGAGCAGTACTTC. The chain links TRBV18 to TRBJ2-7, with TRBD2 matching 10 bases. CDR3 size: 15 residues. After removal of 3 bases from V and 1 base from J, the junction contained 3 bases not matched to a gene. The V gene's germline CDR1 is KGHSH and CDR2 LQKENI.

The CDR3 loop reads CAWSWGHNEQFF. The CDR3 region has the DNA TGTGCCTGGAGTTGGGGGCACAATGAGCAGTTCTTC. The chain couples TRBV30 to TRBJ2-1; D is perhaps TRBD1 (6 bases). The ends were cut back, 2 bases at V and 5 bases at J, with 7 bases in the middle. CDR3 length: 12 amino acids. Looked up from germline, CDR1 is GTSNPN and CDR2 is SVGIG (reference sequence). The full variable domain, completed using reference TRBV30 and TRBJ2-1, is SQTIHQWPATLVQPVGSPLSLECTVEGTSNPNLYWYRQAAGRGLQLLFYSVGIGQISSEVPQNLSASRPQDRQFILSSKKLLLSDSGFYLCAWSWGHNEQFFGPGTRLTVL.

This chain connects TRBV6-5 to TRBJ2-3; 7 nucleotides line up with TRBD2. This CDR3 has 15 amino acids. Trimming removed 7 bases from V and 5 bases from J; junction bases left unmatched: 12. From germline, CDR1 is MNHEY and CDR2 SVGAGI. As DNA, the CDR3 is TGTGCCAGCACCGACTTTAGCGGGCAGGGAGATACGCAGTATTTT. Encoded protein: CASTDFSGQGDTQYF.

The genes are TRBV7-4 and TRBJ2-2, with D possibly being TRBD1 (6 bases). The germline V and J ends were trimmed by 1 base and 6 bases, with 15 bases remaining between them. This CDR3 is built from 16 residues. Germline-derived CDR1 and CDR2 are SGHVT and SQSDAQ. For the CDR3, the DNA is TGTGCCAGCAGCTTAGAGGGACATAAGGTGGCCGGGGAGCTGTTTTTT. It codes for CASSLEGHKVAGELFF.

The V gene is TRBV5-1, the J gene TRBJ1-4; D is ambiguous. CDR3 size: 13 residues. CDR1 and CDR2 (germline): SGHRS, YFSETQ. With 0 bases removed from V and 8 bases from J, the gap between germline ends came to 8 bases. CDR3 nucleotide sequence: TGCGCCAGCAGCTTGGAAGCTCGCGAAAAACTGTTTTTT. Translated: CASSLEAREKLFF.

This chain connects TRBV9 to TRBJ2-3, with TRBD2 identical over 9 bases. Trimming removed 4 bases from V and 2 bases from J; junction bases left unmatched: 8. The CDR3 is 16 amino acids. The germline V gene encodes CDR1 SGDLS and CDR2 YYNGEE. The CDR3 coding sequence is TGTGCCAGCAGCACGGCCCTAGCGGGGAACACAGATACGCAGTATTTT. Protein: CASSTALAGNTDTQYF.

The chain combines TRBV19 with TRBJ2-3; possible D gene TRBD2, 6 bases. Germline V gene lookup returns CDR1 LNHDA and CDR2 SQIVND (reference sequence). V lost 3 bases and J lost 0, with 10 bases in between. This CDR3 is 15 amino acids long. The CDR3 bases are TGTGCCAGTAGTATTCGACGGGGGAGCACAGATACGCAGTATTTT. Residues: CASSIRRGSTDTQYF.

This sequence joins TRBV5-6 and TRBJ2-1, with 10 bases aligning to TRBD2. After removal of 1 base from V and 6 bases from J, the junction contained 10 bases not matched to a gene. Germline assignment: CDR1 SGHDT and CDR2 YYEEEE. There are 17 residues in the CDR3. The CDR3 DNA reads as TGTGCCAGCAGCTTGAGGGCTAGCGGGGGCACGGGCAATGAGCAGTTCTTC. Translated: CASSLRASGGTGNEQFF.

The chain carries TRBV6-5 and TRBJ2-1, with 14 bases matching TRBD2. CDR3 size: 16 residues. Germline CDR1 reads MNHEY; CDR2 reads SVGAGI. The V segment lost 2 bases and the J segment 9 bases; nucleotides outside the gene matches: 6. DNA for the CDR3: TGTGCCAGCAGTTACCCGACTAGCGGGGGGGCAGTTGAGCAGTTCTTC. This sequence encodes CASSYPTSGGAVEQFF.

This sequence joins TRBV2 and TRBJ1-1; D might be TRBD1 (6 bases). Germline loops: CDR1 SNHLY, CDR2 FYNNEI. The CDR3 extends over 16 amino acids. V lost 6 bases and J 1 base, leaving 18 bases between the germline ends. DNA of the CDR3: TGTGCCAGCAGGAGAGAGAGAGGACAGTGGAACACTGAAGCTTTCTTT. It codes for CASRRERGQWNTEAFF.

The chain recombines TRBV7-2 with TRBJ1-3, with 7 bases aligning to TRBD1. This CDR3 region has 15 residues. Germline trimming cut 5 bases from V and 4 bases from J; bases unmatched to any gene: 8. Germline assignment: CDR1 SGHTA and CDR2 FQGNSA. The CDR3 is CASSMIQGYGNTIYF. CDR3 bases: TGTGCCAGCAGCATGATACAGGGGTACGGAAACACCATATATTTT.

The rearrangement joins TRBV5-6 to TRBJ2-7; 8 bases map to TRBD1. Germline V gives CDR1 SGHDT, CDR2 YYEEEE. V lost 0 bases, J lost 2 bases, and 4 bases stayed unmatched. The CDR3 has 15 amino acids. The CDR3 DNA sequence: TGTGCCAGCAGCTTGGCCGCAGGGGGCCCCTACGAGCAGTACTTC. Translating gives CASSLAAGGPYEQYF.

The CDR3 region is CASSGSRGTQYF. CDR3 DNA: TGCGCCAGCAGTGGAAGTAGGGGGACCCAGTACTTC. The genes are TRBV10-2 and TRBJ2-5; TRBD1 is a possible D gene (5 bases). V was shortened by 4 bases and J by 7 bases, with 10 bases between the two germline ends. The CDR3 totals 12 residues. Germline CDR1 and CDR2: WSHSY and SAAADI.

This chain links TRBV6-5 with TRBJ1-1, with D perhaps TRBD1 (6 bases). This CDR3 is 16 amino acids long. Germline V gives CDR1 MNHEY, CDR2 SVGAGI. Trimming left V 4 bases short and J 0 bases short, with 15 bases between. The CDR3 DNA reads TGTGCCAGCAGTTCCCGTAGAGGACAGCTGAACACTGAAGCTTTCTTT. Its protein product is CASSSRRGQLNTEAFF.

The chain uses TRBV7-8 and TRBJ2-7; D is uncertain. CDR3 length equals 12 residues. The germline CDR1 and CDR2 sequences are SGHVS and FQNEAQ. Between the trimmed V and J ends, which lost 0 bases and 4 bases, there was a span of 4 bases. The CDR3 sequence: CASSLAQYEQYF. The DNA of the CDR3 is TGTGCCAGCAGCTTAGCTCAATACGAGCAGTACTTC.

V gene TRBV5-1 combines with J gene TRBJ1-2; the match to TRBD1 covers 11 bases. Trimming at V came to 4 bases and at J to 7 bases, leaving 9 bases not matched to a gene. Looked up from germline, CDR1 is SGHRS and CDR2 is YFSETQ. The CDR3 is made up of 15 amino acids. The DNA of the CDR3 is TGCGCCAGCAGCCTAAGCGGGGACAGGGGGTCTGGCTACACCTTC. Protein product: CASSLSGDRGSGYTF. The full variable domain, completed using reference TRBV5-1 and TRBJ1-2, is KAGVTQTPRYLIKTRGQQVTLSCSPISGHRSVSWYQQTPGQGLQFLFEYFSETQRNKGNFPGRFSGRQFSNSRSEMNVSTLELGDSALYLCASSLSGDRGSGYTFGSGTRLTVV.

This chain uses TRBV7-8 with TRBJ2-1; 8 bases align to TRBD1. Germline V gene lookup returns CDR1 SGHVS and CDR2 FQNEAQ. V lost 3 bases, J lost 7 bases, and 5 bases stayed unmatched. The CDR3 length is 14 residues. DNA for the CDR3: TGTGCCAGCAGCTTGTCGGACAGGGTAAATGAGCAGTTCTTC. Protein: CASSLSDRVNEQFF.

The chain has TRBV9 and TRBJ2-7, with 7 bases aligning to TRBD2. CDR1 is SGDLS, CDR2 YYNGEE, per germline. Trimming cost V 2 bases and J 6 bases; bases outside gene matches: 5. The CDR3 has 13 residues. For the CDR3, the DNA is TGTGCCAGCAGCGTGGGCGGGGGTTCCGAGCAGTACTTC. Its protein product is CASSVGGGSEQYF.

CDR3 nucleotides: TGTGCCTCCAGTAAGGGGTCAGGTGGAGAAAAACTGTTTTTT. Its translation is CASSKGSGGEKLFF. The J gene is TRBJ1-4, the V gene TRBV19, with TRBD1 as a possible D gene (5 bases). This CDR3 has 14 amino acids. Germline V gives CDR1 LNHDA, CDR2 SQIVND (reference sequence). The V gene lost 11 bases and the J gene lost 8 bases, with 21 bases spanning the gap.

The rearrangement links TRBV9 to TRBJ2-1, with 11 bases lining up with TRBD2. The trim removed 3 bases at V and 3 bases at J, leaving 2 bases unmatched. CDR1 is SGDLS and CDR2 is YYNGEE in the germline V gene. The CDR3 consists of 15 residues. The CDR3 reads CASSEGLAGYNEQFF. CDR3 coding DNA: TGTGCCAGCAGCGAAGGACTAGCGGGCTACAATGAGCAGTTCTTC.

The V gene is TRBV29-1, the J gene TRBJ1-5; no definite D call. The V end lost 7 bases, the J end lost 7 bases, and 17 bases lay between the germline ends. The CDR3 runs to 13 residues. Germline V CDR1 and CDR2: SQVTM, ANQGSEA. The CDR3 sequence is CSALFGEGQPQHF. The CDR3, as DNA: TGCAGCGCCTTGTTTGGGGAGGGACAGCCCCAGCATTTT.

This chain connects TRBV4-3 to TRBJ1-2; perhaps TRBD1 as D (5 bases). The CDR3 spans 15 residues. V was clipped by 0 bases and J by 4 bases, with 12 bases between them. The germline CDR1 and CDR2 sequences are LGHNA and YSLEER. In DNA form, the CDR3 reads TGCGCCAGCAGCCAAGACGTACGGACACCCTATGGCTACACCTTC. Its protein product is CASSQDVRTPYGYTF.

The genes are TRBV6-6 and TRBJ2-3; 8 bases are shared with TRBD1. With 4 bases clipped from V and 4 bases from J, the junction kept 7 bases outside the gene matches. Germline V gene sequence: CDR1 MNHNY, CDR2 SVGAGI (reference sequence). CDR3 length equals 15 residues. The CDR3 nucleotides read TGTGCCAGCAGTTGGGGGACAGGACGAGCAGATACGCAGTATTTT. It specifies CASSWGTGRADTQYF.

The genes are TRBV11-2 and TRBJ2-7, with 10 positions matching TRBD1. The trim removed 5 bases at V and 12 bases at J, leaving 7 bases unmatched. There are 12 residues in the CDR3. Germline V CDR1 and CDR2: SGHAT, FQNNGV. The CDR3 DNA is TGTGCCAGCAGCCATCGACAGGGGGCCCCGTACTTC. Translating it yields CASSHRQGAPYF.

The rearrangement links TRBV19 to TRBJ2-6, with D unresolved. This CDR3 has 16 residues. Between the trimmed V and J ends, which lost 2 bases and 0 bases, there was a span of 8 bases. Germline V gives CDR1 LNHDA, CDR2 SQIVND (reference sequence). The CDR3: CASSIRLYSGANVLTF. CDR3 DNA: TGTGCCAGTAGTATAAGACTGTACTCTGGGGCCAACGTCCTGACTTTC.

The chain has TRBV29-1 and TRBJ2-7; 9 bases are a match to TRBD1. The CDR3 totals 13 residues. J lost 2 bases, V lost 7 bases, and 6 bases had no gene match. Looked up from germline, CDR1 is SQVTM and CDR2 is ANQGSEA. CDR3 amino acids: CSATGGEPYEQYF. The DNA for the CDR3 is TGCAGCGCAACAGGGGGCGAACCCTACGAGCAGTACTTC.

The chain carries TRBV4-1 and TRBJ2-1; 8 bases line up with TRBD2. CDR3 size: 16 residues. The junction had 14 bases not matched to a gene; V was cut back by 0 bases and J by 13 bases. CDR1 MGHRA and CDR2 YSYEKL come from the germline V gene. Written as DNA, the CDR3 is TGCGCCAGCAGCCAAGAGGGCGGGGGGACCAACAAGAGACAGTTCTTC. It encodes CASSQEGGGTNKRQFF.

This rearrangement joins TRBV7-9 to TRBJ1-2; 9 bases map to TRBD1. Germline CDR1 is SEHNR and CDR2 is FQNEAQ (reference sequence). J gave up 3 bases and V 4 bases, and 3 bases lay outside the gene matches. The CDR3 totals 14 residues. DNA of the CDR3: TGTGCCAGCAGCTGGGGACAGGGCGACTATGGCTACACCTTC. As protein: CASSWGQGDYGYTF.

V and J are TRBV6-1 and TRBJ2-2; perhaps TRBD1 as D (6 bases). V was trimmed by 6 bases and J by 4 bases, leaving 15 bases between them. The CDR3 is 15 residues long. The V gene's germline CDR1 is MNHNS and CDR2 SASEGT. The CDR3 nucleotides are TGTGCCAGCAGGGCCCTGACAGGTCCCACCGGGGAGCTGTTTTTT. Amino acid sequence: CASRALTGPTGELFF.

J is TRBJ2-1 and V is TRBV19, with D perhaps matching TRBD1 (6 bases). The CDR3 runs 13 residues. The germline gives CDR1 LNHDA, CDR2 SQIVND (reference sequence). Trimming stripped 9 bases from V and 2 bases from J, with 11 bases between. CDR3 residues: CASLGTPYNEQFF. CDR3 DNA sequence: TGTGCCAGCCTCGGGACACCCTACAATGAGCAGTTCTTC.

This chain uses TRBV27 with TRBJ1-4; D not resolved. The CDR3 is made up of 17 amino acids. In germline, CDR1 is MNHEY, CDR2 SMNVEV (reference sequence). V was shortened by 2 bases and J by 7 bases, with 20 bases between the two germline ends. DNA for the CDR3: TGTGCCAGCAGTTTACGAGGGATCGGGATGGAGGGTGAAAAACTGTTTTTT. Amino acids: CASSLRGIGMEGEKLFF.